The 18 T cell receptor beta chains below all came from one sample that was sequenced in a study of T cell responses to AZD1222 COVID-19 vaccine. Generated by immunoSEQ multiplex PCR, the TCRdb table keeps only in-frame clones and is missing some. The table has some 170,000 clones, about 89% seen once. The material was peripheral blood, obtained 28 days after the second AZD1222 dose. Every receptor here comes from an adult who received the AZD1222 COVID-19 vaccine.

The J gene is TRBJ2-7, the V gene TRBV23-1; 7 positions agree with TRBD1. TRBV23-1 is flagged as an ORF with uncertain function. This CDR3 has 16 residues. V lost 2 bases to trimming and J lost 7 bases; unmatched junction nucleotides: 14. The CDR3 DNA is TGCGCCAGCAGTCAAACTAAGCGACAGGGAAGGGAAGAGCAGTACTTC. Protein sequence: CASSQTKRQGREEQYF.

V gene TRBV30 combines with J gene TRBJ1-1; D is possibly TRBD1 (5 bases). The germline V gene has CDR1 GTSNPN and CDR2 SVGIG (reference sequence). Trimming left V 4 bases short and J 2 bases short, with 17 bases between. The CDR3 runs 15 residues. The CDR3 nucleotides are TGTGCCTGGAAAGGCGGAGGGGCTAGTAACACTGAAGCTTTCTTT. Its protein product is CAWKGGGASNTEAFF.

V usage is TRBV5-1 and J usage is TRBJ2-3, with 7 bases aligning to TRBD1. The length of the CDR3 is 17 residues. CDR1 SGHRS and CDR2 YFSETQ come from the germline V gene. The trim removed 3 bases at V and 5 bases at J, leaving 15 bases unmatched. CDR3 in amino acids: CASSSLEQGQEGDTQYF. The CDR3 nucleotides are TGCGCCAGCAGCTCCTTAGAACAGGGGCAAGAGGGAGATACGCAGTATTTT.

The V call is TRBV7-9, the J call TRBJ2-1, with D possibly called TRBD1 or TRBD2 (5 bases each). CDR1 SEHNR and CDR2 FQNEAQ come from the germline V gene (reference sequence). The V end lost 9 bases, the J end lost 9 bases, and 21 bases lay between the germline ends. This CDR3 has 14 amino acids. The CDR3 DNA reads TGTGCCAGTATACGGGACGCTACCTGGGGTGAGCAGTTCTTC. Encoded protein: CASIRDATWGEQFF.

This clone occurred once. This chain connects TRBV30 to TRBJ1-4; D ambiguous. This CDR3 region has 13 residues. CDR1 GTSNPN and CDR2 SVGIG come from the germline V gene (reference sequence). V was shortened by 3 bases and J by 10 bases, with 15 bases between the two germline ends. The CDR3 DNA is TGTGCCTGGAGCACGCTGGCCAACGGAAAACTGTTTTTT. This sequence encodes CAWSTLANGKLFF.

The sample holds one count of this clone. V usage is TRBV11-2 and J usage is TRBJ2-7; TRBD2 matches at 13 bases. V trimming: 1 base; J trimming: 3 bases; junction bases outside the gene matches: 3. This CDR3 contains 16 residues. Looked up from germline, CDR1 is SGHAT and CDR2 is FQNNGV. For the CDR3, the DNA is TGTGCCAGCAGCTTAGGCGGACTAGCGGGAGACTACGAGCAGTACTTC. Translated, it gives CASSLGGLAGDYEQYF.

The chain links TRBV18 to TRBJ2-1; D uncertain. V lost 2 bases, J lost 8 bases, and 4 bases lay in between. Germline assignment: CDR1 KGHSH and CDR2 LQKENI. This CDR3 region has 11 residues. The CDR3 coding sequence is TGTGCCAGCTCACCAGACGATGAGCAGTTCTTC. Its translation is CASSPDDEQFF.

V is TRBV5-1 and J is TRBJ2-5, with D possibly matching TRBD2 (5 bases). This CDR3 has 13 residues. Trimming pared 4 bases from V and 5 bases from J, leaving 12 bases between. Germline V CDR1 and CDR2: SGHRS, YFSETQ. CDR3 DNA sequence: TGCGCCAGCAGCGTAGCCTCGGGGGAGACCCAGTACTTC. As protein: CASSVASGETQYF.

This clone was detected once. The J gene is TRBJ1-3, the V gene TRBV7-8, with unresolved D. The germline V and J ends were trimmed by 4 bases and 0 bases, with 13 bases remaining between them. CDR1 is SGHVS, CDR2 FQNEAQ, per germline. The CDR3 length is 16 residues. CDR3 protein: CASSWSVGNSGNTIYF. CDR3 DNA sequence: TGTGCCAGCAGCTGGTCGGTCGGAAACTCTGGAAACACCATATATTTT. The full variable domain, with the rest looked up from reference TRBV7-8 and TRBJ1-3, is GAGVSQSPRYKVAKRGQDVALRCDPISGHVSLFWYQQALGQGPEFLTYFQNEAQLDKSGLPSDRFFAERPEGSVSTLKIQRTQQEDSAVYLCASSWSVGNSGNTIYFGEGSWLTVV.

This clone was detected a few times. The chain combines TRBV2 with TRBJ1-6; weak D call: TRBD1 (6 bases). The V end lost 8 bases, the J end lost 4 bases, and 27 bases lay between the germline ends. Germline V gene lookup returns CDR1 SNHLY and CDR2 FYNNEI. The CDR3 runs 19 residues. DNA of the CDR3: TGTGCCAGCCGCCCCACCGGACTCGACAGGCGGACGTATAATTCACCCCTCCACTTT. Residues: CASRPTGLDRRTYNSPLHF.

This chain links TRBV18 with TRBJ1-1; 8 bases line up with TRBD1. The CDR3 extends over 14 amino acids. Germline V gives CDR1 KGHSH, CDR2 LQKENI. V trimming: 4 bases; J trimming: 3 bases; junction bases outside the gene matches: 4. The CDR3 loop is CASSRTGWDTEAFF. The DNA of the CDR3 is TGTGCCAGCTCACGGACAGGGTGGGACACTGAAGCTTTCTTT.

The chain uses TRBV19 and TRBJ2-7; D gene ambiguous. With 4 bases removed from V and 0 bases from J, the gap between germline ends came to 16 bases. Germline V CDR1 and CDR2: LNHDA, SQIVND (reference sequence). This CDR3 region has 16 residues. The CDR3 DNA reads TGTGCCAGTAGTAACTCCGGTGGGCCCCTCTCCTACGAGCAGTACTTC. Residues: CASSNSGGPLSYEQYF. The full variable domain, completed using reference TRBV19 and TRBJ2-7, is DGGITQSPKYLFRKEGQNVTLSCEQNLNHDAMYWYRQDPGQGLRLIYYSQIVNDFQKGDIAEGYSVSREKKESFPLTVTSAQKNPTAFYLCASSNSGGPLSYEQYFGPGTRLTVT.

As to this clone: The sample holds other DNA sequences that translate to the same CDR3. The rearrangement joins TRBV7-9 to TRBJ1-1; TRBD1 matches 10 bases. This CDR3 spans 14 amino acids. The germline gives CDR1 SEHNR, CDR2 FQNEAQ (reference sequence). J gave up 3 bases and V 6 bases, and 4 bases lay outside the gene matches. CDR3 sequence reads: CASSSGQGHTEAFF. The CDR3 DNA reads TGTGCCAGCAGTTCGGGACAGGGGCACACTGAAGCTTTCTTT.

V is TRBV19 and J is TRBJ1-1; D possibly corresponds to TRBD1 (6 bases). The V end lost 5 bases, the J end lost 5 bases, and 15 bases lay between the germline ends. CDR3 length: 14 amino acids. Germline V CDR1 and CDR2: LNHDA, SQIVND (reference sequence). CDR3 DNA sequence: TGTGCCAGTAGTTTGGACAGCAGAGGGACTGAAGCTTTCTTT. The encoded protein is CASSLDSRGTEAFF.

V is TRBV2 and J is TRBJ2-5; no firm D call. Germline CDR1 and CDR2: SNHLY and FYNNEI. CDR3 length: 13 residues. V was cut by 5 bases and J by 5 bases, with 12 bases left in between. CDR3 amino acids: CASSLFHRETQYF. The CDR3 nucleotides are TGTGCCAGCAGTTTATTCCATAGGGAGACCCAGTACTTC.

The rearrangement joins TRBV7-9 to TRBJ2-5; 10 bases are a match to TRBD2. CDR1 is SEHNR, CDR2 FQNEAQ, per germline (reference sequence). With V trimmed by 5 bases and J by 4 bases, 7 bases remained unmatched. CDR3 length: 15 residues. CDR3 in DNA: TGTGCCAGCAGCGCCCGACCTAGCGGGGGAGAGACCCAGTACTTC. Amino acid sequence: CASSARPSGGETQYF.

This chain joins TRBV19 and TRBJ1-5, with TRBD1 as a possible D gene (5 bases). V was clipped by 0 bases and J by 6 bases, with 18 bases between them. There are 17 residues in the CDR3. The V gene's germline CDR1 is LNHDA and CDR2 SQIVND (reference sequence). The CDR3 spells CASSIERGPASGQPQHF. DNA for the CDR3: TGTGCCAGTAGTATAGAGAGGGGACCCGCAAGCGGTCAGCCCCAGCATTTT.

The chain joins TRBV14 to TRBJ2-6; no firm D call. The germline V gene encodes CDR1 SGHDN and CDR2 FVKESK. The CDR3 is 14 residues long. The V and J ends lost 5 bases and 0 bases respectively, with 5 bases between them. The CDR3 DNA sequence: TGTGCCAGCAGCTTCGTCTCTGGGGCCAACGTCCTGACTTTC. This translates into CASSFVSGANVLTF.